This T cell receptor (beta chain) was captured in a study of graft-versus-host responses after intestinal transplantation. General study results and limits: Early post-transplant HvG declines showed an association with peak circulating GvH clone levels.

Germline V gene data show CDR1 as MGHRA and CDR2 as YSYEKL. The CDR3 runs 15 residues. The J segment lost 0 bases and the V segment lost 3 bases, leaving 2 bases of the junction unmatched. On this clone itself: The target antigen is unknown.

This table comes from immunoSEQ multiplex PCR, and its TCRdb copy is limited to in-frame clones, with some not included. The data contain around 100,000 clones, over 75% of them singletons. The sequences come from unstimulated CD4+ T cells sorted from spleen or lymph node cells, collected before transplant. The chain employs TRBV4-1 and TRBJ2-3; 8 nucleotides line up with TRBD2. The sequence came from a human donor who was the organ donor for an intestinal transplant. The CDR3 DNA reads TGCGCCAGCAGCCAGTTAGCGGGGAGCACAGATACGCAGTATTTT. Its protein product is CASSQLAGSTDTQYF.